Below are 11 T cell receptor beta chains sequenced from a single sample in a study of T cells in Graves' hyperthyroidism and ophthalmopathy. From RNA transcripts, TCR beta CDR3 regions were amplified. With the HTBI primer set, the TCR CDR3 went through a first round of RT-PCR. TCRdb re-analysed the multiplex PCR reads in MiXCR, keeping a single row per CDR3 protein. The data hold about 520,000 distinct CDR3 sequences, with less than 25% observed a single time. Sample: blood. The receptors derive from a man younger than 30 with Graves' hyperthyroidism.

The CDR3 DNA follows: TGTGCCAGCAGCCAAGGGCAGAATGGCTACACCTTC. It codes for CASSQGQNGYTF. V is TRBV3-1 and J is TRBJ1-2; no reliable D call. This CDR3 region has 12 residues. Germline CDR1 is LGHDT and CDR2 is YNNKEL (reference sequence). V dropped 1 base and J dropped 6 bases, with 6 bases sitting between them.

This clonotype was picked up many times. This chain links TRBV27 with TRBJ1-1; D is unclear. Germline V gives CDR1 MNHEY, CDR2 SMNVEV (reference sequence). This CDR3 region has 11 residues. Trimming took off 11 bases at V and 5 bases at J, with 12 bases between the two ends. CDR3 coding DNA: TGTGCCTCGGGCCCTGGGACTGAAGCTTTCTTT. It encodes CASGPGTEAFF.

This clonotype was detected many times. Here the CDR3 DNA reads TGTGCCAGCAGTCCAGAGGGCAGGATGGAGACCCAGTACTTC. The encoded protein is CASSPEGRMETQYF. The J gene is TRBJ2-5, the V gene TRBV9, with D tentatively TRBD2 (5 bases). The CDR3 extends over 14 amino acids. V dropped 5 bases and J dropped 5 bases, with 16 bases sitting between them. Germline V CDR1 and CDR2: SGDLS, YYNGEE.

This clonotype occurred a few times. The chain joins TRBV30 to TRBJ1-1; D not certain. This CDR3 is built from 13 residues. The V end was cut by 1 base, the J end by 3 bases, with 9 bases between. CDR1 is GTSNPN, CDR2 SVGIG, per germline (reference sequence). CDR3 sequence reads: CAWSALGYTEAFF. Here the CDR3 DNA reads TGTGCCTGGAGTGCCCTGGGCTACACTGAAGCTTTCTTT.

The CDR3 spells CSVSTGFSNQPQHF. CDR3 bases: TGCAGCGTTTCGACAGGGTTTAGCAATCAGCCCCAGCATTTT. The chain has TRBV29-1 and TRBJ1-5; 7 positions match TRBD1. Per germline, CDR1 SQVTM and CDR2 ANQGSEA. The CDR3 covers 14 residues. V trimming: 5 bases; J trimming: 0 bases; junction bases outside the gene matches: 4.

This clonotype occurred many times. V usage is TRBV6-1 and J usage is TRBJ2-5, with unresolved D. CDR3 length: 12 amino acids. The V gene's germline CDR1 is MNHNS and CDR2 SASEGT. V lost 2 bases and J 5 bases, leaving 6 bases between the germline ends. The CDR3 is CASSERGETQYF. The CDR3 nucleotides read TGTGCCAGCAGTGAACGTGGGGAGACCCAGTACTTC.

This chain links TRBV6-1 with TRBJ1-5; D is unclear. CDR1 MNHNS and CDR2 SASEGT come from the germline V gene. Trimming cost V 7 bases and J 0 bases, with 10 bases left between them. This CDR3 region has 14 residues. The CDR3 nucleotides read TGTGCCAGCATGGCGGGATATAGCAATCAGCCCCAGCATTTT. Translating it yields CASMAGYSNQPQHF.

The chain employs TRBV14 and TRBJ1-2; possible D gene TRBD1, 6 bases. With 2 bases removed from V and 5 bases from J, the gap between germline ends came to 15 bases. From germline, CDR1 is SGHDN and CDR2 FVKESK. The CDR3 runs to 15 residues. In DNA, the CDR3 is TGTGCCAGCAGCCAACTTGCAAGGGGGAGGTATGGCTACACCTTC. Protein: CASSQLARGRYGYTF.

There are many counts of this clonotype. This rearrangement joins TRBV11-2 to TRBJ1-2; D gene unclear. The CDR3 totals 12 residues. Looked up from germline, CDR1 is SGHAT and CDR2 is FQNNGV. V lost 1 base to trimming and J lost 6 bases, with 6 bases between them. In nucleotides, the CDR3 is TGTGCCAGCAGCTTAGGACGGAATGGCTACACCTTC. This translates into CASSLGRNGYTF.

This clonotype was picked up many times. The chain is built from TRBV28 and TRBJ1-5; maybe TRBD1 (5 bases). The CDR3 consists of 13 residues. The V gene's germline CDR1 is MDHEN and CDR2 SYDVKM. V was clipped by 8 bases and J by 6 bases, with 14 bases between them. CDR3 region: CASREGAGQPQHF. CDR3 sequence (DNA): TGTGCCAGCCGTGAAGGGGCAGGTCAGCCCCAGCATTTT.

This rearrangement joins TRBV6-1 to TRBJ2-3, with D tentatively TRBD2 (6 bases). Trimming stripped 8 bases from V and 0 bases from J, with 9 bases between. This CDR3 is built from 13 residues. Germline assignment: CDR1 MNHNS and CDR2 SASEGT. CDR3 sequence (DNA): TGTGCCAGCCTGGGGACTAGCACAGATACGCAGTATTTT. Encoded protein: CASLGTSTDTQYF.